This TCR beta chain comes out of a study of regulatory T cells in long-lasting Graves disease. Time point here: persistent/refractory GD, antithyroid drugs over 5 years with positive TRAb. The TCR library used RNA extracted from PBMCs. Building of the TCR beta libraries involved iRepertoire HTBI primers and Arm-PCR of CDR3 regions. Using its own MiXCR run on the multiplex PCR reads, TCRdb lists one record per CDR3 protein. The sample contains 500,000 to 800,000 distinct CDR3 sequences, 30% of which appear only once. CDR1 MNHEY and CDR2 SVGEGT come from the germline V gene. V was pared by 10 bases and J by 1 base, with 13 bases between. The CDR3 spans 14 residues.

The sample consisted of peripheral blood mononuclear cells (PBMCs), taken when the disease was refractory, from a patient treated with antithyroid drugs. The V and J genes are TRBV6-2 or TRBV6-3 and TRBJ2-2; unclear D gene. This sequence was found in a female donor with Graves disease. CDR3 coding DNA: TGTGCCACTCCCGAGTTCTTGAACACCGGGGAGCTGTTTTTT. Translated: CATPEFLNTGELFF.